The source of this T cell receptor (beta chain) is a study of T cells in tuberculosis. Study background: Sequenced TCRs come from CD1B-GMM tetramer-binding T cells.

The protocol was immunoSEQ multiplex PCR, while the TCRdb copy is restricted to in-frame clones and leaves out a portion. The table records approximately 40,000 clones, roughly 94% of them present only once. The time point denotes: new active TB diagnosis, blood taken before or within 7 days of starting treatment. This clone is a singleton in its sample. This specimen was PBMCs, taken at tuberculosis diagnosis. The TCR comes from an adult with tuberculosis.

The CDR3 is CASSVFGQAAFF. Here the CDR3 DNA reads TGTGCCAGCAGCGTATTTGGACAGGCAGCTTTCTTT. The chain recombines TRBV9 with TRBJ1-1; TRBD1 aligns across 7 bases. The CDR3 consists of 12 residues. V trimming: 1 base; J trimming: 10 bases; junction bases outside the gene matches: 4. Germline loops: CDR1 SGDLS, CDR2 YYNGEE. Complete variable domain (other parts from reference TRBV9 and TRBJ1-1): DSGVTQTPKHLITATGQRVTLRCSPRSGDLSVYWYQQSLDQGLQFLIQYYNGEERAKGNILERFSAQQFPDLHSELNLSSLELGDSALYFCASSVFGQAAFFGQGTRLTVV.